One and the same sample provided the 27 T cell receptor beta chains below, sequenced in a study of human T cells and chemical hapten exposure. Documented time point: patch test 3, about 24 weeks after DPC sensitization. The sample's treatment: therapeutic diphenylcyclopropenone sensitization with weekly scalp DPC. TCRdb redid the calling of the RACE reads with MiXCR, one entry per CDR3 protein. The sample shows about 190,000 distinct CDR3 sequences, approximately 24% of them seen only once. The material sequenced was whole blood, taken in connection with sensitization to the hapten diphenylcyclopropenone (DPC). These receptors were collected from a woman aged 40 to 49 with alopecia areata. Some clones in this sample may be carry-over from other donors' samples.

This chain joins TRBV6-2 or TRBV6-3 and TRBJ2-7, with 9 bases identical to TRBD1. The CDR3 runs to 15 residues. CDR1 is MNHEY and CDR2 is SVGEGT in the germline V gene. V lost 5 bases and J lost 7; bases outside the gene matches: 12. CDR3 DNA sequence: TGTGCCAGCAGTAAACCCGGGACAGGGCAGCGGGAGCAGTACTTC. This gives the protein CASSKPGTGQREQYF.

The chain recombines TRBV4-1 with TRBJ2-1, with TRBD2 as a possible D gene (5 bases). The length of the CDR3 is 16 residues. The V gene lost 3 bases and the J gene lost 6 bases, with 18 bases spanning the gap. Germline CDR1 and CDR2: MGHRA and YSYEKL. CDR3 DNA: TGCGCCAGCAGCCATTACCGGGAAAGGCTGACCAATGAGCAGTTCTTC. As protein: CASSHYRERLTNEQFF.

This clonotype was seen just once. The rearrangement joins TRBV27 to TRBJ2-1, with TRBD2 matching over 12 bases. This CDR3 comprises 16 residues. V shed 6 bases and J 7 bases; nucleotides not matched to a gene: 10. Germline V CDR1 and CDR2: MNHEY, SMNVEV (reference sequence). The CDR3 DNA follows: TGTGCCAGCAGGGAACTAGCGGGAGGAATTAGGAATGAGCAGTTCTTC. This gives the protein CASRELAGGIRNEQFF.

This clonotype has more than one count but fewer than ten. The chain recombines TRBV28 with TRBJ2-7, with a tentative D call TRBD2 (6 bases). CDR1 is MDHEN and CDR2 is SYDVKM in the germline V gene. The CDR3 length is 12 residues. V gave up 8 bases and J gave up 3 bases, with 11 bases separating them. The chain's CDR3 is CASRTGVYEQYF. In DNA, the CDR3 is TGTGCCAGCCGTACGGGGGTCTACGAGCAGTACTTC.

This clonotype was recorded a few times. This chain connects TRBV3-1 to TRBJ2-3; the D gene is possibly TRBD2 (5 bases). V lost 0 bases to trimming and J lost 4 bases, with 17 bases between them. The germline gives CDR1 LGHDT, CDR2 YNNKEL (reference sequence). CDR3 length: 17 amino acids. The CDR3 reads CASSQEYTVKRADTQYF. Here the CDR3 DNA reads TGTGCCAGCAGCCAAGAGTATACCGTAAAGAGGGCAGATACGCAGTATTTT.

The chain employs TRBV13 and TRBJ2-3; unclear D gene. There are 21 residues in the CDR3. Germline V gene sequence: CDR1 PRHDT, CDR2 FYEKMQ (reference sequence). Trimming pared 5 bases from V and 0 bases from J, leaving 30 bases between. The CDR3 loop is CASSPRPLTVLYTTSTDTQYF. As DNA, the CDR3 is TGTGCCAGCAGCCCGAGGCCACTCACGGTCTTATACACGACTAGCACAGATACGCAGTATTTT.

CDR3 residues: CASSPSGGGQPQHF. In DNA, the CDR3 is TGTGCCAGCAGCCCCTCAGGGGGCGGGCAGCCCCAGCATTTT. The chain links TRBV7-9 to TRBJ1-5; 8 positions match TRBD1. V lost 5 bases and J lost 7; bases outside the gene matches: 7. The CDR3 is 14 amino acids. CDR1 is SEHNR, CDR2 FQNEAQ, per germline (reference sequence).

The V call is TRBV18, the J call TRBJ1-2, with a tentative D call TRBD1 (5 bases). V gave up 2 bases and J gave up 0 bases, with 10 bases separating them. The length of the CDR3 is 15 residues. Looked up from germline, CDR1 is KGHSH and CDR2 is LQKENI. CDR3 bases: TGTGCCAGCTCACCAGCTGCAGGGCCTAACTATGGCTACACCTTC. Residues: CASSPAAGPNYGYTF.

DNA for the CDR3: TGCAGCGGCTCCGGGACAATGAACACTGAAGCTTTCTTT. Translation gives CSGSGTMNTEAFF. The chain uses TRBV29-1 and TRBJ1-1; possibly TRBD1 for D (6 bases). The CDR3 loop spans 13 amino acids. V lost 7 bases to trimming and J lost 0 bases, with 12 bases between them. Germline V CDR1 and CDR2: SQVTM, ANQGSEA.

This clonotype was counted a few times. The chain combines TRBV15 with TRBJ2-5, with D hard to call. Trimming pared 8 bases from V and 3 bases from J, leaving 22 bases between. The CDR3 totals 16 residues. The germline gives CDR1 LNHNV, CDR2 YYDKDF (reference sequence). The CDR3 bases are TGTGCCACCGACGCCCCGGAACACCCACATGAAGAGACCCAGTACTTC. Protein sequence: CATDAPEHPHEETQYF.

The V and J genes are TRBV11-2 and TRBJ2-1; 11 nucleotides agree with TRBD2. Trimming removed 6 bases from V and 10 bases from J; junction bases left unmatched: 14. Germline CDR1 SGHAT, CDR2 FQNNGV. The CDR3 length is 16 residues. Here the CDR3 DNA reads TGTGCCAGCAGACGATCGGGACTAGCGGTTAGGGGGGAGCAGTTCTTC. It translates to CASRRSGLAVRGEQFF.

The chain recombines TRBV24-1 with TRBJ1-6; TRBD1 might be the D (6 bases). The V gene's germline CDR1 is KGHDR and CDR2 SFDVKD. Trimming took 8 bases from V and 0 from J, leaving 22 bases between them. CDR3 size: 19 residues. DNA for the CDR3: TGTGCCACCACCCACCGGGGGGGGCGAAGAGGCTCCTATAATTCACCCCTCCACTTT. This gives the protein CATTHRGGRRGSYNSPLHF.

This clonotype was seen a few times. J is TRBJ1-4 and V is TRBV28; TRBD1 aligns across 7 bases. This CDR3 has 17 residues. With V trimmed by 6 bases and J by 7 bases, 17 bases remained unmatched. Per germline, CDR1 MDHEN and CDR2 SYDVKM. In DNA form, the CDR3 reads TGTGCCAGCAGCTTCGGATACTTTCGACAGGGTGGTGAAAAACTGTTTTTT. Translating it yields CASSFGYFRQGGEKLFF.

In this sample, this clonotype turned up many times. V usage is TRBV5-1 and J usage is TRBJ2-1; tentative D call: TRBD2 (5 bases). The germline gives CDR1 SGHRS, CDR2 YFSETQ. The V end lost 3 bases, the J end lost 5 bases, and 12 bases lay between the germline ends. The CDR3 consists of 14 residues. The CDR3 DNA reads TGCGCCAGCAGCTCTGGACTGGCCGACAATGAGCAGTTCTTC. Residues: CASSSGLADNEQFF.

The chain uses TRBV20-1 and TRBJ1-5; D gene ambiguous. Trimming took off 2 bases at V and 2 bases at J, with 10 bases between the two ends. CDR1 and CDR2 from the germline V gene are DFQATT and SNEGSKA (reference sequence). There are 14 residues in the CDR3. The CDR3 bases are TGCAGTGCTAGAACTGGGGTGGGCAATCAGCCCCAGCATTTT. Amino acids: CSARTGVGNQPQHF.

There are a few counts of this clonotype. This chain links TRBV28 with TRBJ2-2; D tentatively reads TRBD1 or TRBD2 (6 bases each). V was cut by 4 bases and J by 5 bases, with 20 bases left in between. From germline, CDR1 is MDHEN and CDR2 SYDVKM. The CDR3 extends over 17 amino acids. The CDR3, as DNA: TGTGCCAGCAGTTACAGGGTAGCCACGCGGGGAACCGGGGAGCTGTTTTTT. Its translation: CASSYRVATRGTGELFF.

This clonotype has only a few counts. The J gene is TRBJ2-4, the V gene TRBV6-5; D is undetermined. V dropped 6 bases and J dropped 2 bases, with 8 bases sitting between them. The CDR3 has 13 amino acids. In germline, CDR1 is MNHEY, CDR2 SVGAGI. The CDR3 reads CASSSPSKNIQYF. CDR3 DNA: TGTGCCAGCAGCTCCCCCTCCAAAAACATTCAGTACTTC.

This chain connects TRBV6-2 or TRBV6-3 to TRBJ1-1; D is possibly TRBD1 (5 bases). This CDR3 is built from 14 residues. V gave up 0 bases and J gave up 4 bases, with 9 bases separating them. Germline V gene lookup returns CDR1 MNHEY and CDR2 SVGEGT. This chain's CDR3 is CASSYSLGRTEAFF. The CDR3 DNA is TGTGCCAGCAGTTACTCGTTGGGGCGCACTGAAGCTTTCTTT.

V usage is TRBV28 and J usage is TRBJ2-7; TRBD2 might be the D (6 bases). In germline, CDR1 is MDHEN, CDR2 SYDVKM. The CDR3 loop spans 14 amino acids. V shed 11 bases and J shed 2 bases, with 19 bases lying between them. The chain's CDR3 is CAANRGTGPYEQYF. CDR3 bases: TGTGCCGCTAACCGGGGGACTGGGCCCTACGAGCAGTACTTC.

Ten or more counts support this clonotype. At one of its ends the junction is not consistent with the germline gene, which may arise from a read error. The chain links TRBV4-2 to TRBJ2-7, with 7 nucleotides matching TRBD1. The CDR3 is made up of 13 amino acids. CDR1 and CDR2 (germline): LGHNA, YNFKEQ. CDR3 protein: CASSQDRAYEQYF. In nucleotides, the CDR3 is TGCGCCAGCAGCCAAGACAGGGCGTACGAGCAGTACTTC.

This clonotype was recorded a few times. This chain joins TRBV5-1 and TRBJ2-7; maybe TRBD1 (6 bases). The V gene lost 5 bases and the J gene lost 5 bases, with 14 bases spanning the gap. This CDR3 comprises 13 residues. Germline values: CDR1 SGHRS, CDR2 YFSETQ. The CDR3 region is CASSRGQSNEQYF. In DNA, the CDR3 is TGCGCCAGCAGTCGTGGACAGTCTAACGAGCAGTACTTC.

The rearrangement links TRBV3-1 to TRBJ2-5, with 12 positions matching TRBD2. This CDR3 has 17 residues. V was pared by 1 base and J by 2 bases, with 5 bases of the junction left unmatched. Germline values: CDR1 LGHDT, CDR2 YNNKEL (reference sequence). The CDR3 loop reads CASSQGSGTSGQETQYF. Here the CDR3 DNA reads TGTGCCAGCAGCCAAGGTTCCGGGACTAGCGGGCAAGAGACCCAGTACTTC.

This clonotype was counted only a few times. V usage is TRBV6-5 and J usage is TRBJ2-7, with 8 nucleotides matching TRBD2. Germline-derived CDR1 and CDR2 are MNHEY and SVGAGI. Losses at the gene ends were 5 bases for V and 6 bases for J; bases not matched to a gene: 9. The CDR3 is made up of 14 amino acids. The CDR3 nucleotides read TGTGCCAGCAGTCCCCGGGGGGGGGGAAGCGAGCAGTACTTC. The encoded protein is CASSPRGGGSEQYF.

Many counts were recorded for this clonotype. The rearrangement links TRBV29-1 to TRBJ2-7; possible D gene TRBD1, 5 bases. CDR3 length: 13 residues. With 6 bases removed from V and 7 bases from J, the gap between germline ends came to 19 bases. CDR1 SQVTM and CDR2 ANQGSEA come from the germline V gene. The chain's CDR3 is CSVRYGLAGEQYF. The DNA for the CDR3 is TGCAGCGTGAGGTATGGGTTAGCAGGGGAGCAGTACTTC.

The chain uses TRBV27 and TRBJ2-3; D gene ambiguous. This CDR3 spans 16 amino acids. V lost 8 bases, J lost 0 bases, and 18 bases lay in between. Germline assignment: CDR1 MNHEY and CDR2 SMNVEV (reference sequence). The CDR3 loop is CASSGAGPRSTDTQYF. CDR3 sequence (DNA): TGTGCCAGCTCAGGAGCCGGACCGAGAAGCACAGATACGCAGTATTTT.

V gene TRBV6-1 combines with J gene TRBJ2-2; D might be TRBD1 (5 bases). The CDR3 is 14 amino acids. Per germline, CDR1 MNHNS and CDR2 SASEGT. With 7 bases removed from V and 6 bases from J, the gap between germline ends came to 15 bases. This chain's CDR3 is CASTEGAPPGELFF. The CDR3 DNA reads TGTGCCAGCACCGAAGGGGCCCCTCCCGGGGAGCTGTTTTTT.

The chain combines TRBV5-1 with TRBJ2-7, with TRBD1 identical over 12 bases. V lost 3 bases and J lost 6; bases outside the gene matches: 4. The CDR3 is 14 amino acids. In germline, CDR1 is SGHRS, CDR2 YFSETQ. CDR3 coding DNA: TGCGCCAGCAGCTGGGGGACAGGGGGCGGCGAGCAGTACTTC. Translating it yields CASSWGTGGGEQYF. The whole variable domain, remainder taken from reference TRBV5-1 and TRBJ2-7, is KAGVTQTPRYLIKTRGQQVTLSCSPISGHRSVSWYQQTPGQGLQFLFEYFSETQRNKGNFPGRFSGRQFSNSRSEMNVSTLELGDSALYLCASSWGTGGGEQYFGPGTRLTVT.